This T cell receptor beta chain was sequenced during a study of PD-L1 blockade in urothelial cancer. The overall study: About nine tenths of the roughly 29 patients comprised males who had bladder-origin urothelial cancer. Blood was analyzed 3 weeks (second dose) and 6 weeks after treatment start.

Germline V CDR1 and CDR2: SNHLY, FYNNEI. The CDR3 extends over 17 amino acids. Trimming shortened V by 1 base and J by 2 bases, and 18 bases separated the two germline ends. Whole-study results and caveats: Below-median pretreatment blood TCR clonality was associated with improved progression-free and overall survival.

This table comes from immunoSEQ multiplex PCR, and its TCRdb copy is limited to in-frame clones, with some not included. The sample lists over 15,000 clones, about 89% occurring once. To note about this clone: Its antigen remains unidentified.

The time point: pretreatment peripheral blood. Urothelial carcinoma in patients was locally advanced or metastatic. The specimen comprised PBMCs, sampled around atezolizumab (anti-PD-L1) treatment. The J gene is TRBJ2-7, the V gene TRBV2; TRBD1 is a possible D gene (5 bases). The clonotype comes from an older man with urothelial cancer. In DNA form, the CDR3 reads TGTGCCAGCAGTGAAGAGTCAGAGACCCTGGGGCCCTACGAGCAGTACTTC. This sequence encodes CASSEESETLGPYEQYF. Full variable domain (missing parts from reference TRBV2 and TRBJ2-7): EPEVTQTPSHQVTQMGQEVILRCVPISNHLYFYWYRQILGQKVEFLVSFYNNEISEKSEIFDDQFSVERPDGSNFTLKIRSTKLEDSAMYFCASSEESETLGPYEQYFGPGTRLTVT.